Listed below are T cell receptor beta chains from one sample, sequenced in a study of cytomegalovirus exposure and HLA in healthy donors. Data came from immunoSEQ multiplex PCR; TCRdb stores just in-frame clones and leaves some out. The profile shows about 200,000 clones, around nine tenths of them singletons. The specimen was PBMCs. These receptors were obtained from a woman aged 25 to 39 in good health and CMV-seronegative. Both conserved end residues are part of each CDR3. The D gene is left open where the match is weak. The listing skips clone size in some rows; elsewhere it reads once, few, many or a size class.

abundance: NA; v_gene: TRBV5-1; d_gene: NA; j_gene: TRBJ1-1; CDR3nt: TGCGCCAGCAGCTTGGGTGGTGGTAGGAACACTGAAGCTTTCTTT; CDR3aa: CASSLGGGRNTEAFF
abundance: NA; v_gene: TRBV14; d_gene: TRBD2; j_gene: TRBJ2-1; CDR3nt: TGTGCCAGCAGCCCTCATCGGGGGGGAACTAGCGACGAGCAGTTCTTC; CDR3aa: CASSPHRGGTSDEQFF
abundance: once; v_gene: TRBV4-1; d_gene: TRBD1; j_gene: TRBJ2-7; CDR3nt: TGCGCCAGCAGCCACTCCAACTTCCCCGGGACAGTATACGAGCAGTACTTC; CDR3aa: CASSHSNFPGTVYEQYF
abundance: few; v_gene: TRBV6-1; d_gene: NA; j_gene: TRBJ2-5; CDR3nt: TGTGCCAGCAATGTTGGACAGATCCAAGAGACCCAGTACTTC; CDR3aa: CASNVGQIQETQYF
abundance: NA; v_gene: TRBV5-1; d_gene: NA; j_gene: TRBJ1-1; CDR3nt: TGCGCCAGCAGCTTGGAACAGGGAGGGACTGAAGCTTTCTTT; CDR3aa: CASSLEQGGTEAFF
abundance: NA; v_gene: TRBV30; d_gene: NA; j_gene: TRBJ2-3; CDR3nt: TGTGCCTGGAGTCTCCGCGATTCGGGGCAGTATTTT; CDR3aa: CAWSLRDSGQYF
abundance: NA; v_gene: TRBV5-1; d_gene: TRBD1; j_gene: TRBJ2-7; CDR3nt: TGCGCCAGCAGCTTGGGGGGGACAGGGGACTACGAGCAGTACTTC; CDR3aa: CASSLGGTGDYEQYF
abundance: NA; v_gene: TRBV6-5; d_gene: NA; j_gene: TRBJ1-5; CDR3nt: TGTGCCAGCATGAAGGACAGAAGCTTCAATCAGCCCCAGCATTTT; CDR3aa: CASMKDRSFNQPQHF
abundance: NA; v_gene: TRBV28; d_gene: NA; j_gene: TRBJ1-1; CDR3nt: TGTGCCAGCAGTTCCCCCCAGGCGGGTCCCAACACTGAAGCTTTCTTT; CDR3aa: CASSSPQAGPNTEAFF
abundance: NA; v_gene: TRBV28; d_gene: NA; j_gene: TRBJ2-5; CDR3nt: TGTGCCAGCAGCCGGACTATGAGAGGGGAGACCCAGTACTTC; CDR3aa: CASSRTMRGETQYF
abundance: NA; v_gene: TRBV30; d_gene: NA; j_gene: TRBJ2-7; CDR3nt: TGTGCCTGGAGTCGTTCGGGTGAGCAGTACTTC; CDR3aa: CAWSRSGEQYF
abundance: NA; v_gene: TRBV9; d_gene: TRBD1; j_gene: TRBJ2-3; CDR3nt: TGTGCCAGCAGCCCCACAGGGGGCAGCGCAGATACGCAGTATTTT; CDR3aa: CASSPTGGSADTQYF
abundance: once; v_gene: TRBV4-2; d_gene: NA; j_gene: TRBJ1-3; CDR3nt: TGTGCCAGCAGCCAAGGCTACAGGGAGTCCATATATTTT; CDR3aa: CASSQGYRESIYF
abundance: NA; v_gene: TRBV6-5; d_gene: NA; j_gene: TRBJ2-1; CDR3nt: TGTGCCAGCAGTTTTCTAGGTGCCAATGAGCAGTTCTTC; CDR3aa: CASSFLGANEQFF
abundance: NA; v_gene: TRBV5-1; d_gene: NA; j_gene: TRBJ2-3; CDR3nt: TGCGCCAGCAGCTTGGGTATTATGAGCACAGATACGCAGTATTTT; CDR3aa: CASSLGIMSTDTQYF
abundance: NA; v_gene: TRBV28; d_gene: TRBD1; j_gene: TRBJ2-6; CDR3nt: TGTGCCAGCAGTTCCGTAGACAGGGCCCACTCTGGGGCCAACGTCCTGACTTTC; CDR3aa: CASSSVDRAHSGANVLTF
abundance: NA; v_gene: TRBV4-2; d_gene: TRBD1; j_gene: TRBJ1-1; CDR3nt: TGTGCCAGCAGCCAACCAGAGACAGGGCTGGGGGCTGAAGCTTTCTTT; CDR3aa: CASSQPETGLGAEAFF
abundance: NA; v_gene: TRBV7-9; d_gene: NA; j_gene: TRBJ1-2; CDR3nt: TGTGCCAGCAGCTCCTCGGGGAGTGCCCAACCCCCTGGCTACACCTTC; CDR3aa: CASSSSGSAQPPGYTF
abundance: once; v_gene: TRBV5-6; d_gene: TRBD2; j_gene: TRBJ2-3; CDR3nt: TGTGCCAGCAGCCGGACCGGGACTAGCGGGGGTAGCACAGATACGCAGTATTTT; CDR3aa: CASSRTGTSGGSTDTQYF
abundance: few; v_gene: TRBV11-1; d_gene: TRBD2; j_gene: TRBJ2-4; CDR3nt: TGTGCCAGCAGCCAAGGCGCAGGCGGGGGGAGAGCCAAAAACATTCAGTACTTC; CDR3aa: CASSQGAGGGRAKNIQYF
abundance: once; v_gene: TRBV5-6; d_gene: TRBD2; j_gene: TRBJ2-2; CDR3nt: TGTGCCAGCAGCCCCACCCTAGCGGGAGCTATCACCGGGGAGCTGTTTTTT; CDR3aa: CASSPTLAGAITGELFF
abundance: NA; v_gene: TRBV6-5; d_gene: TRBD2; j_gene: TRBJ2-1; CDR3nt: TGTGCCAGCAGTTCTCCGACTAGCGGAGTGAGGGAGCAGTTCTTC; CDR3aa: CASSSPTSGVREQFF
abundance: NA; v_gene: TRBV5-1; d_gene: TRBD1; j_gene: TRBJ1-1; CDR3nt: TGCGCCAGCAGCCTCGGACAGGGGGGTAACACTGAAGCTTTCTTT; CDR3aa: CASSLGQGGNTEAFF
abundance: NA; v_gene: TRBV5-1; d_gene: NA; j_gene: TRBJ2-5; CDR3nt: TGCGCCAGCAGCCCGACAGGGACTCAAGAGACCCAGTACTTC; CDR3aa: CASSPTGTQETQYF
abundance: NA; v_gene: TRBV27; d_gene: TRBD2; j_gene: TRBJ2-5; CDR3nt: TGTGCCAGCAGTTTCACTAGCGGGAACCAAGAGACCCAGTACTTC; CDR3aa: CASSFTSGNQETQYF
abundance: NA; v_gene: TRBV5-4; d_gene: NA; j_gene: TRBJ2-2; CDR3nt: TGTGCCAGCAGCTTGGCCAAAGGACTGGGAACCGGGGAGCTGTTTTTT; CDR3aa: CASSLAKGLGTGELFF
abundance: NA; v_gene: TRBV28; d_gene: TRBD1; j_gene: TRBJ1-5; CDR3nt: TGTGCCAGCAGTCCACCGACAGGGACCAATCAGCCCCAGCATTTT; CDR3aa: CASSPPTGTNQPQHF
abundance: NA; v_gene: TRBV7-8; d_gene: TRBD1; j_gene: TRBJ2-7; CDR3nt: TGTGCCAGCAGCTTAGATCACAGGGGGCAGCAGTACTTC; CDR3aa: CASSLDHRGQQYF
abundance: NA; v_gene: TRBV2; d_gene: TRBD1; j_gene: TRBJ2-5; CDR3nt: TGTGCCAGCAGTGATTTCCTCGACAGGGGGCCGCAAGAGCAGTACTTC; CDR3aa: CASSDFLDRGPQEQYF
abundance: NA; v_gene: TRBV10-1; d_gene: TRBD1; j_gene: TRBJ1-1; CDR3nt: TGCGCCAGCAGCCGGGGACAGGGGGAAGCTTTCTTT; CDR3aa: CASSRGQGEAFF
abundance: NA; v_gene: TRBV6-6; d_gene: TRBD1; j_gene: TRBJ2-7; CDR3nt: TGTGCCAGCAGTTGGGGGCGGACAGGGGGCTACGAGCAGTACTTC; CDR3aa: CASSWGRTGGYEQYF
abundance: NA; v_gene: TRBV18; d_gene: NA; j_gene: TRBJ1-4; CDR3nt: TGTGCCAGCTCACCTCGCCCCGTACTCCCAAACGATGAAAAACTGTTTTTT; CDR3aa: CASSPRPVLPNDEKLFF
abundance: NA; v_gene: TRBV25-1; d_gene: NA; j_gene: TRBJ2-5; CDR3nt: TGTGCCAGCAGGCCCCCCGAGGAAGAGACCCAGTACTTC; CDR3aa: CASRPPEEETQYF
abundance: NA; v_gene: TRBV7-3; d_gene: TRBD1; j_gene: TRBJ1-2; CDR3nt: TGTGCCAGCAGCTTATCCGGGACAGTTGGCTACACCTTC; CDR3aa: CASSLSGTVGYTF
abundance: NA; v_gene: TRBV5-6; d_gene: NA; j_gene: TRBJ2-1; CDR3nt: TGTGCCAGCAGCTTGGTTACAGAGCAGTTCTTC; CDR3aa: CASSLVTEQFF
abundance: NA; v_gene: TRBV7-7; d_gene: TRBD2; j_gene: TRBJ2-1; CDR3nt: TGTGCTAGCAGCGTGGGACTAGCGGGAGAGCAGTTCTTC; CDR3aa: CASSVGLAGEQFF
abundance: NA; v_gene: TRBV4-2; d_gene: NA; j_gene: TRBJ2-1; CDR3nt: TGTGCCAGCAGTTTACTTGCGGGACCGTACAATGAGCAGTTCTTC; CDR3aa: CASSLLAGPYNEQFF
abundance: NA; v_gene: TRBV5-1; d_gene: TRBD2; j_gene: TRBJ2-3; CDR3nt: TGCGCCAGCAGCTTGGGACTAGCGGGGCGCTTCACAGATACGCAGTATTTT; CDR3aa: CASSLGLAGRFTDTQYF
abundance: NA; v_gene: TRBV29-1; d_gene: TRBD1; j_gene: TRBJ1-1; CDR3nt: TGCAGCGCGGACAGGGGCACTGAAGCTTTCTTT; CDR3aa: CSADRGTEAFF
abundance: NA; v_gene: TRBV6-5; d_gene: NA; j_gene: TRBJ2-7; CDR3nt: TGTGCCAGCAGTACAAACAGGGTTTTCTCCTACGAGCAGTACTTC; CDR3aa: CASSTNRVFSYEQYF
abundance: once; v_gene: TRBV18; d_gene: TRBD1; j_gene: TRBJ2-7; CDR3nt: TGTGCCAGCTCAGGGACAGGGGAGCACGAGCAGTACTTC; CDR3aa: CASSGTGEHEQYF